These 21 T cell receptor beta chains were sequenced from one sample in a study of T-cell reconstitution after alpha-beta-depleted transplantation in children. Unique molecular identifiers were incorporated during preparation of the TCRbeta library. TCRdb re-analysed the PCR reads in MiXCR, keeping a single row per CDR3 protein. The sample holds under 250,000 distinct CDR3 sequences, roughly 15% seen once. The source was PBMCs, mostly from graft donor cells, collected 360 days after TCRalphabeta/CD19-depleted stem cell transplant. These receptors were obtained from a male patient aged 2 to 9 who had a stem cell transplant for acute lymphoblastic leukemia, so the T cells may come from the graft donor.

There are a few counts of this clonotype. CDR3 sequence (DNA): TGTGCCAGCAGCTCGAGCGGGGGGGTCTACAATGAGCAGTTCTTC. This codes for CASSSSGGVYNEQFF. The chain links TRBV11-1 to TRBJ2-1, with 10 bases lining up with TRBD2. J lost 3 bases, V lost 4 bases, and 3 bases had no gene match. CDR1 SGHAT and CDR2 FQDESV come from the germline V gene (reference sequence). The CDR3 sequence is 15 residues long.

This clonotype was found a few times. The rearrangement uses TRBV3-1 and TRBJ2-7; 8 bases are shared with TRBD1. Germline V gene lookup returns CDR1 LGHDT and CDR2 YNNKEL (reference sequence). V lost 5 bases, J lost 4 bases, and 7 bases stayed unmatched. The CDR3 is 14 residues long. CDR3 protein: CASSYGTGRYEQYF. CDR3 coding DNA: TGTGCCAGCAGCTACGGGACAGGACGGTACGAGCAGTACTTC.

This rearrangement joins TRBV6-5 to TRBJ2-3, with TRBD2 matching 11 bases. Germline lookup yields CDR1 MNHEY and CDR2 SVGAGI. The CDR3 spans 16 residues. V shed 2 bases, J shed 3 bases, and the junction held 4 bases outside the gene matches. The CDR3 reads CASSYRRTSGTDTQYF. CDR3 nucleotides: TGTGCCAGCAGTTACCGGAGGACTAGCGGGACAGATACGCAGTATTTT.

The rearrangement joins TRBV24-1 to TRBJ2-1, with 10 bases fitting TRBD1. The CDR3 has 16 residues. V gave up 3 bases and J gave up 4 bases; unmatched junction bases: 5. CDR1 and CDR2 from the germline V gene are KGHDR and SFDVKD. The chain's CDR3 is CATSDRQGAGYNEQFF. CDR3 DNA: TGTGCCACCAGTGATAGACAGGGGGCGGGTTACAATGAGCAGTTCTTC.

This clonotype has a count of ten or more. The gene calls are TRBV29-1 and TRBJ1-2; D gene unclear. The V end lost 1 base, the J end lost 8 bases, and 8 bases lay between the germline ends. CDR1 and CDR2 (germline): SQVTM, ANQGSEA. This CDR3 region has 11 residues. This CDR3 is CSVEGKGGYTF. The CDR3 coding sequence is TGCAGCGTTGAAGGGAAGGGAGGCTACACCTTC.

In its sample, this clonotype was seen a few times. The chain links TRBV27 to TRBJ2-7; 7 nucleotides line up with TRBD2. The trim removed 4 bases at V and 6 bases at J, leaving 18 bases unmatched. CDR3 length equals 17 residues. Germline CDR1 and CDR2: MNHEY and SMNVEV (reference sequence). The CDR3 region is CASSSFLKRSVAGEQYF. As DNA, the CDR3 is TGTGCCAGCAGTTCTTTCCTAAAGCGGAGTGTAGCGGGCGAGCAGTACTTC.

This clonotype appeared many times. The chain recombines TRBV7-2 with TRBJ2-2; D is undetermined. The CDR3 runs 13 residues. Trimming stripped 1 base from V and 5 bases from J, with 5 bases between. CDR1 SGHTA and CDR2 FQGNSA come from the germline V gene. The CDR3 sequence is CASSLEGTGELFF. DNA of the CDR3: TGTGCCAGCAGCTTAGAAGGGACCGGGGAGCTGTTTTTT.

In this sample, this clonotype turned up a few times. The chain recombines TRBV12-3 or TRBV12-4 with TRBJ2-7, with D possibly called TRBD1 or TRBD2 (5 bases each). This CDR3 spans 12 amino acids. Trimming removed 6 bases at V and 2 bases at J, with 8 bases between. CDR3 DNA sequence: TGTGCCAGCAGCGGGACCGCCTACGAGCAGTACTTC. It specifies CASSGTAYEQYF.

This clonotype was counted only a few times. The chain combines TRBV5-1 with TRBJ2-5; 9 bases align to TRBD1. Per the germline V gene, CDR1 is SGHRS and CDR2 is YFSETQ. The trim removed 3 bases at V and 0 bases at J, leaving 3 bases unmatched. This CDR3 spans 15 amino acids. CDR3 protein: CASSWRTGDQETQYF. The CDR3 DNA sequence: TGCGCCAGCAGCTGGAGGACAGGGGACCAAGAGACCCAGTACTTC. Full variable domain (rest looked up from reference TRBV5-1 and TRBJ2-5): KAGVTQTPRYLIKTRGQQVTLSCSPISGHRSVSWYQQTPGQGLQFLFEYFSETQRNKGNFPGRFSGRQFSNSRSEMNVSTLELGDSALYLCASSWRTGDQETQYFGPGTRLLVL.

This clonotype was detected a few times. V gene TRBV5-1 combines with J gene TRBJ1-1; possibly TRBD1 for D (6 bases). Trimming removed 5 bases at V and 7 bases at J, with 18 bases between. CDR3 length: 14 amino acids. CDR1 SGHRS and CDR2 YFSETQ come from the germline V gene. The DNA of the CDR3 is TGCGCCAGCAGATCGGCGGGGGCAGGGGTTGAAGCTTTCTTT. Protein sequence: CASRSAGAGVEAFF.

This chain joins TRBV7-2 and TRBJ1-1; TRBD1 is a possible D gene (5 bases). Looked up from germline, CDR1 is SGHTA and CDR2 is FQGNSA. The V and J ends lost 2 bases and 0 bases respectively, with 10 bases between them. The CDR3 loop spans 15 amino acids. CDR3 sequence: CASSLFGGVNTEAFF. CDR3 DNA: TGTGCCAGCAGCTTATTTGGGGGGGTGAACACTGAAGCTTTCTTT. Together with reference TRBV7-2 and TRBJ1-1, the CDR3 gives the full variable domain: GAGVSQSPSNKVTEKGKDVELRCDPISGHTALYWYRQSLGQGLEFLIYFQGNSAPDKSGLPSDRFSAERTGGSVSTLTIQRTQQEDSAVYLCASSLFGGVNTEAFFGQGTRLTVV.

This clonotype turned up a few times. The chain employs TRBV5-1 and TRBJ1-2; maybe TRBD1 (6 bases). The CDR3 is 13 amino acids. Germline CDR1 reads SGHRS; CDR2 reads YFSETQ. V lost 0 bases and J lost 6, with 9 bases in between. In nucleotides, the CDR3 is TGCGCCAGCAGCTTGGACAGGGTTGATGGCTACACCTTC. Encoded protein: CASSLDRVDGYTF.

The rearrangement links TRBV6-1 to TRBJ2-2; 10 bases are a match to TRBD1. After removal of 6 bases from V and 6 bases from J, the junction contained 4 bases not matched to a gene. CDR1 MNHNS and CDR2 SASEGT come from the germline V gene. The CDR3 runs 14 residues. The CDR3 sequence: CASRGTGASGELFF. The CDR3, as DNA: TGTGCCAGCAGGGGGACAGGGGCATCCGGGGAGCTGTTTTTT.

This sequence joins TRBV20-1 and TRBJ2-7; no clear D. V gave up 7 bases and J gave up 3 bases, with 16 bases separating them. Germline loops: CDR1 DFQATT, CDR2 SNEGSKA (reference sequence). The CDR3 is 13 amino acids. The CDR3 is CSVVPPTLYEQYF. CDR3 nucleotide sequence: TGCAGTGTGGTTCCCCCCACCCTCTACGAGCAGTACTTC.

This clonotype was detected only a few times. This chain uses TRBV29-1 with TRBJ2-1; D gene unclear. The germline CDR1 and CDR2 sequences are SQVTM and ANQGSEA. The CDR3 has 11 residues. Trimming stripped 4 bases from V and 3 bases from J, with 4 bases between. CDR3 residues: CSVVRYNEQFF. The CDR3 DNA reads TGCAGCGTTGTACGCTACAATGAGCAGTTCTTC.

The V call is TRBV5-1, the J call TRBJ2-2, with D tentatively TRBD1 (6 bases). Per germline, CDR1 SGHRS and CDR2 YFSETQ. The CDR3 spans 15 residues. Deletions cut 0 bases from V and 2 bases from J, with 8 bases between. CDR3 loop: CASSLAGTNTGELFF. Written as DNA, the CDR3 is TGCGCCAGCAGCTTGGCCGGGACAAACACCGGGGAGCTGTTTTTT.

The chain carries TRBV7-9 and TRBJ2-4; no firm D call. The germline gives CDR1 SEHNR, CDR2 FQNEAQ (reference sequence). The ends were cut back, 5 bases at V and 0 bases at J, with 11 bases in the middle. The CDR3 runs to 15 residues. The CDR3, as DNA: TGTGCCAGCAGCCCTCAAATACTAGCCAAAAACATTCAGTACTTC. This codes for CASSPQILAKNIQYF.

CDR3 bases: TGTGCCAGCAGCTTGGATTGGGGTCCAGGGGGCCGAACTGAAGCTTTCTTT. As protein: CASSLDWGPGGRTEAFF. J is TRBJ1-1 and V is TRBV5-4, with 8 bases that match TRBD1. Germline values: CDR1 SGHNT, CDR2 YYREEE (reference sequence). With V trimmed by 0 bases and J by 5 bases, 12 bases remained unmatched. The CDR3 is 17 residues long.

This clonotype appeared a few times. The chain has TRBV5-1 and TRBJ2-2; the match to TRBD1 covers 8 bases. This CDR3 has 16 amino acids. CDR1 and CDR2 (germline): SGHRS, YFSETQ. The V and J ends lost 4 bases and 4 bases, in that order; junction bases with no gene match: 9. CDR3 sequence (DNA): TGCGCCAGCAGCGCGAGCAGGGGGCAACGCACCGGGGAGCTGTTTTTT. Its protein is CASSASRGQRTGELFF.

There are a few counts of this clonotype. The chain uses TRBV12-3 or TRBV12-4 and TRBJ2-1, with D perhaps given as TRBD1 or TRBD2 (5 bases each). This CDR3 comprises 16 residues. V was pared by 6 bases and J by 6 bases, with 21 bases between. Here the CDR3 DNA reads TGTGCCAGCAGCCAAACGACGGGACCTCTTAGCAATGAGCAGTTCTTC. The encoded protein is CASSQTTGPLSNEQFF.

V and J are TRBV6-5 and TRBJ2-7, with D possibly being TRBD1 (6 bases). Trimming cost V 1 base and J 9 bases, with 19 bases left between them. Germline lookup yields CDR1 MNHEY and CDR2 SVGAGI. This CDR3 contains 15 residues. CDR3 residues: CASSYWGQGLKVQYF. Here the CDR3 DNA reads TGTGCCAGCAGTTACTGGGGGCAGGGGCTTAAAGTGCAGTACTTC.